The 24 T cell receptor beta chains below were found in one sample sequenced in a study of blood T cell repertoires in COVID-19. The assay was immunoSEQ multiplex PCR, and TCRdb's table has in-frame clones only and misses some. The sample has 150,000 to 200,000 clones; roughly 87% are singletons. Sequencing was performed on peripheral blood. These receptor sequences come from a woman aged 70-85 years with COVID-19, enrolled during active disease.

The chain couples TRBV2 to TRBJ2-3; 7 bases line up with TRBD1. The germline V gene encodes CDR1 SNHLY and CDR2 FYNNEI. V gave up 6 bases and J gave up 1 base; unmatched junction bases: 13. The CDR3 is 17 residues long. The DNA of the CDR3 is TGTGCCAGCAGCCGCAATCGGCCAGGGGGTGGCACAGATACGCAGTATTTT. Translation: CASSRNRPGGGTDTQYF.

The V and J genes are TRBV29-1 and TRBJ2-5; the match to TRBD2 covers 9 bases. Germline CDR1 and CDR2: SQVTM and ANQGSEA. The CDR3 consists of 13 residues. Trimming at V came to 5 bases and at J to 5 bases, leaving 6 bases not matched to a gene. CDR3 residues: CSVRLAVAETQYF. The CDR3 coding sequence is TGCAGCGTTAGACTAGCGGTAGCGGAGACCCAGTACTTC. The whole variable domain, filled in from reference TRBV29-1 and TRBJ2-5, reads SAVISQKPSRDICQRGTSLTIQCQVDSQVTMMFWYRQQPGQSLTLIATANQGSEATYESGFVIDKFPISRPNLTFSTLTVSNMSPEDSSIYLCSVRLAVAETQYFGPGTRLLVL.

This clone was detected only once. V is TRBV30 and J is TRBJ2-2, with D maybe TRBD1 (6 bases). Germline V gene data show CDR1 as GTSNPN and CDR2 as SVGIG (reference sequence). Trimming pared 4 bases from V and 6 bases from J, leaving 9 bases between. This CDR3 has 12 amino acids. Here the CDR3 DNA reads TGTGCCTGGACAGGGGAGTCCGGGGAGCTGTTTTTT. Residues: CAWTGESGELFF.

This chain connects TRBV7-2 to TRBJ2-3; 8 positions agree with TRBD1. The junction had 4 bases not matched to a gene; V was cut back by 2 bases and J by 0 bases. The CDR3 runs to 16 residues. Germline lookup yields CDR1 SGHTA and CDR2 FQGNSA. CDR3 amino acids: CASSLQGARSTDTQYF. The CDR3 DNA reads TGTGCCAGCAGCTTACAGGGGGCGCGAAGCACAGATACGCAGTATTTT.

The CDR3 DNA sequence: TGTGCCAGCAGTGATAATAGAGCCCCAAAATTCCAGCCCCAGCATTTT. Its protein product is CASSDNRAPKFQPQHF. This rearrangement joins TRBV6-1 to TRBJ1-5, with unresolved D. Deletions cut 3 bases from V and 7 bases from J, with 19 bases between. Germline CDR1 reads MNHNS; CDR2 reads SASEGT. The CDR3 is 16 amino acids.

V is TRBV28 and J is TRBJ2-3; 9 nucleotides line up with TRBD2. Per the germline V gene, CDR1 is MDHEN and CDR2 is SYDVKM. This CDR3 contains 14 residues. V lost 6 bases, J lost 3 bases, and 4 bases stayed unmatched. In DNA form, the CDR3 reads TGTGCCAGCAGAGGCGGGAGGGATACAGATACGCAGTATTTT. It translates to CASRGGRDTDTQYF.

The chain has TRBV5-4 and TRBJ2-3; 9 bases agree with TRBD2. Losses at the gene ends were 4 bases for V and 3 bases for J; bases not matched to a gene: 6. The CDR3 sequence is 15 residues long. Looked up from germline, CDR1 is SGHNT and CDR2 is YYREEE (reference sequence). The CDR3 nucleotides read TGTGCCAGCAGCCTGACTAGCGGACAAACAGATACGCAGTATTTT. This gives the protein CASSLTSGQTDTQYF.

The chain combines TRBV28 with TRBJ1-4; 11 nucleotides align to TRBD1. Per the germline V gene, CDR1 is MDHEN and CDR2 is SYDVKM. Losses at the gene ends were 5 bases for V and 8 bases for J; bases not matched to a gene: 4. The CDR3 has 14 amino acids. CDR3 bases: TGTGCCAGCAGTGGAGGGACAGGGGGAGAAAAACTGTTTTTT. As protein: CASSGGTGGEKLFF.

The chain's CDR3 is CASSIKGQGDIGGELFF. The CDR3 nucleotides are TGTGCCAGTAGTATCAAGGGACAGGGTGATATTGGCGGGGAGCTGTTTTTT. The genes are TRBV19 and TRBJ2-2; the match to TRBD1 covers 9 bases. The V and J ends lost 3 bases and 7 bases, in that order; junction bases with no gene match: 12. The CDR3 totals 17 residues. CDR1 is LNHDA, CDR2 SQIVND, per germline (reference sequence).

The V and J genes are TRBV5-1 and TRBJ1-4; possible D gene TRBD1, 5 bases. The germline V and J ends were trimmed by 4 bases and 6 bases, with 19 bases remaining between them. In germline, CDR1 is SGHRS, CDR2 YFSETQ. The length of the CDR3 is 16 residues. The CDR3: CASSRTRAGGDEKLFF. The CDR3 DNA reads TGCGCCAGCAGCCGAACAAGGGCGGGAGGGGATGAAAAACTGTTTTTT.

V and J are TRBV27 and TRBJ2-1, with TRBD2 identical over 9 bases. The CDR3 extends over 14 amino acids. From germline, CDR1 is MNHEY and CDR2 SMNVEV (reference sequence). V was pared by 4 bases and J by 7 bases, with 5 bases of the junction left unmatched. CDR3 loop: CASSSASGTNEQFF. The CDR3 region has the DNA TGTGCCAGCAGTTCGGCTAGCGGGACGAATGAGCAGTTCTTC.

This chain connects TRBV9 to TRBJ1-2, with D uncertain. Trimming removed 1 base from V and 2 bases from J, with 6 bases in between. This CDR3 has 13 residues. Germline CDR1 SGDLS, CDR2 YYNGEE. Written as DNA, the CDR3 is TGTGCCAGCAGCGTAACTGAAAACTATGGCTACACCTTC. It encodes CASSVTENYGYTF.

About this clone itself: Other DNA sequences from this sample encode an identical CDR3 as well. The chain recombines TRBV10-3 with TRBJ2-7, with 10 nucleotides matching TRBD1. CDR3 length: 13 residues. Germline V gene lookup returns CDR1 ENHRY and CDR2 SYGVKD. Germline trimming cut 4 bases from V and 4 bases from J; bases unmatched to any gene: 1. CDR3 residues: CAISGGQGYEQYF. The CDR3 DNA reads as TGTGCCATCAGTGGGGGACAGGGGTACGAGCAGTACTTC.

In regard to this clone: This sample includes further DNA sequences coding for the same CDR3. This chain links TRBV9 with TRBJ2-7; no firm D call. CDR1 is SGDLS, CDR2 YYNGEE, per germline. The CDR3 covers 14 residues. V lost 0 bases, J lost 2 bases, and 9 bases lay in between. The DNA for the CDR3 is TGTGCCAGCAGCGTAGCTGGCGGAACCTACGAGCAGTACTTC. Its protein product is CASSVAGGTYEQYF.

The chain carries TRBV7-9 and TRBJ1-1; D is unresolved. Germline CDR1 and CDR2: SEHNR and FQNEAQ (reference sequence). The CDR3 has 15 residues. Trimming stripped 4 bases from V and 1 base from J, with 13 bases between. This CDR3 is CASSYSGSGNTEAFF. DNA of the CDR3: TGTGCCAGCAGCTACTCCGGGAGCGGGAACACTGAAGCTTTCTTT. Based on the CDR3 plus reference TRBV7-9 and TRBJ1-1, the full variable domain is DTGVSQNPRHKITKRGQNVTFRCDPISEHNRLYWYRQTLGQGPEFLTYFQNEAQLEKSRLLSDRFSAERPKGSFSTLEIQRTEQGDSAMYLCASSYSGSGNTEAFFGQGTRLTVV.

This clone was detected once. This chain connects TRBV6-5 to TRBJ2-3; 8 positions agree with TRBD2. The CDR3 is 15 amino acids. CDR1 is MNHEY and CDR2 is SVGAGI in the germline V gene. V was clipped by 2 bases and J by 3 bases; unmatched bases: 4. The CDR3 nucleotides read TGTGCCAGCAGTTACACTAGCGGATCAACAGATACGCAGTATTTT. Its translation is CASSYTSGSTDTQYF.

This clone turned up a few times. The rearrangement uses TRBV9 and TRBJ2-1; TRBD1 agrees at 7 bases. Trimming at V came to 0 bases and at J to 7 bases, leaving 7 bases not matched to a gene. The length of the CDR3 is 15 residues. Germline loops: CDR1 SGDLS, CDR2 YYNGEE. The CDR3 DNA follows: TGTGCCAGCAGCGTAGCAGGGGGTGATTTTAATGAGCAGTTCTTC. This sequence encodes CASSVAGGDFNEQFF.

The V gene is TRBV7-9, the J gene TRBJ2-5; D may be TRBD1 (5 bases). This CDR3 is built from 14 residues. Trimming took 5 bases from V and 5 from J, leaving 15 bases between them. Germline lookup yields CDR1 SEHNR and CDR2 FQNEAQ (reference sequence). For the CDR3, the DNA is TGTGCCAGCAGCCCCTTAGGGGCAAAGGAGACCCAGTACTTC. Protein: CASSPLGAKETQYF.

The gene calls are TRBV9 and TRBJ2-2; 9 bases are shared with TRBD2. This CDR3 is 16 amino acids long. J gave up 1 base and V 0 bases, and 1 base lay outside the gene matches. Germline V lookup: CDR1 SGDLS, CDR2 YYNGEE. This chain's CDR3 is CASSVGTSENTGELFF. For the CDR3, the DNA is TGTGCCAGCAGCGTAGGGACTAGCGAGAACACCGGGGAGCTGTTTTTT.

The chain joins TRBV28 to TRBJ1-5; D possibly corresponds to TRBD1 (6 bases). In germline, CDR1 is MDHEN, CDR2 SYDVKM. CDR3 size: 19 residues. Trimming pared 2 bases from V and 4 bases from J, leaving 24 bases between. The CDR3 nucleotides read TGTGCCAGCAGTTTACTGGGTATACTCGGGTCAGGGGAAAATCAGCCCCAGCATTTT. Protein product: CASSLLGILGSGENQPQHF.

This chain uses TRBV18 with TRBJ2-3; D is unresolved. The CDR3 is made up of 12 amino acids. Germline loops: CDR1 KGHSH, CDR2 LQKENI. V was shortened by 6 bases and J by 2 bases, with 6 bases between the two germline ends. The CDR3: CASSPNTDTQYF. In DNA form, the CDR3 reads TGTGCCAGCTCGCCTAACACAGATACGCAGTATTTT. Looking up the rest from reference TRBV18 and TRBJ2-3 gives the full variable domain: NAGVMQNPRHLVRRRGQEARLRCSPMKGHSHVYWYRQLPEEGLKFMVYLQKENIIDESGMPKERFSAEFPKEGPSILRIQQVVRGDSAAYFCASSPNTDTQYFGPGTRLTVL.

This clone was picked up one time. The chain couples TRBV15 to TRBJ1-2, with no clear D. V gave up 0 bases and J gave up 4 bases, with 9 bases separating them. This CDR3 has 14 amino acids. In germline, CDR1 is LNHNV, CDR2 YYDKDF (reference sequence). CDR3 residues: CATSRDVTGYGYTF. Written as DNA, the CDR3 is TGTGCCACCAGCAGAGACGTAACCGGCTATGGCTACACCTTC.

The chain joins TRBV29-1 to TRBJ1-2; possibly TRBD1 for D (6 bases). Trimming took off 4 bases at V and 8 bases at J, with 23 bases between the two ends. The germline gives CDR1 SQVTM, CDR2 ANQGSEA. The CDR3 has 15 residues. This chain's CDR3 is CSVVGPGTMGGGYTF. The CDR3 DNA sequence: TGCAGCGTTGTCGGGCCTGGGACAATGGGTGGAGGCTACACCTTC.

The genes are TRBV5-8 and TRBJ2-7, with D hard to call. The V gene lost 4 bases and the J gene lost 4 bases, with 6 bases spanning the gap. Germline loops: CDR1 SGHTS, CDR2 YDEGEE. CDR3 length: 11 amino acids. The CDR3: CASSERYEQYF. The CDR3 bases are TGTGCCAGCAGCGAGAGGTACGAGCAGTACTTC.